This T cell receptor beta chain was identified in a study of control samples from healthy donors and cancer patients. Generated by immunoSEQ multiplex PCR, the TCRdb table keeps only in-frame clones and is missing some. The sample records 90,000 to 150,000 clones, around 88% being singletons. The CDR3 has 15 residues. CDR1 is SGDLS and CDR2 is YYNGEE in the germline V gene. Trimming at V came to 3 bases and at J to 7 bases, leaving 7 bases not matched to a gene. The sequenced sample was blood. The V and J genes are TRBV9 and TRBJ2-7; TRBD2 aligns across 13 bases. The sequence was obtained from a man aged 35 to 55 in good health. The CDR3 sequence: CASSGTSGGLWEQYF. The CDR3, as DNA: TGTGCCAGCAGCGGGACTAGCGGGGGCTTGTGGGAGCAGTACTTC.